The clone carrying this T cell receptor (beta chain) was detected a few times. The target antigen is unknown. This sample was taken from a study of T cell responses to AZD1222 COVID-19 vaccine. Study-level points and caveats: Mostly white British, mostly female donors; authors suggested clonal diversity may be underestimated. Mapped onto spike, vaccine-associated CD4 TCRs spanned it and were dominant at 160-218 and 743-854.

The length of the CDR3 is 15 residues. Germline V gene lookup returns CDR1 SGHRS and CDR2 YFSETQ. Trimming removed 0 bases from V and 0 bases from J, with 9 bases in between. Generated by immunoSEQ multiplex PCR, the TCRdb table keeps only in-frame clones and is missing some. The sample records 210,000 or so clones, roughly 91% being singletons. V and J are TRBV5-1 and TRBJ1-1, with D unresolved. The source is an adult in good health. Sequenced material: peripheral blood, taken on day 0 of MenACWY control vaccination. The DNA for the CDR3 is TGCGCCAGCAGCTTGGAGCCCGCCATGAACACTGAAGCTTTCTTT. Translating it yields CASSLEPAMNTEAFF.